Each of the 5 T cell receptor beta chains below was sequenced from the same sample in a study of lymphopenia after photon versus proton radiotherapy (dated by TCRdb to the late 2010s). The protocol used for the library was the immunoSEQ multiplex PCR assay. TCRdb carries this immuneACCESS record with in-frame sequences only. Its versions omit some clonotypes, under half of them owing to an unresolved V gene in the studies checked, with the rest unexplained. Across this sample there are fewer than 40,000 clones, with around 94% seen only once. The top ten constitute about 0.72% of the sample. This sample comprised peripheral blood, obtained from a patient treated with photon-based radiotherapy. The receptors here all came from a woman in her fifties or sixties with cholangiocarcinoma.

This clone was detected only once. This chain connects TRBV10-3 to TRBJ2-7, with TRBD2 matching 13 bases. This CDR3 has 17 amino acids. Germline CDR1 reads ENHRY; CDR2 reads SYGVKD. Trimming removed 5 bases from V and 4 bases from J; junction bases left unmatched: 11. CDR3 amino acids: CAISSPKGLAGIYEQYF. The CDR3 DNA is TGTGCCATCAGTTCCCCAAAGGGACTAGCGGGGATTTACGAGCAGTACTTC.

In this sample, this clone turned up a few times. The chain has TRBV7-9 and TRBJ1-2; maybe TRBD1 (5 bases). Germline V gives CDR1 SEHNR, CDR2 FQNEAQ (reference sequence). The length of the CDR3 is 14 residues. The V and J ends lost 0 bases and 4 bases respectively, with 9 bases between them. CDR3 DNA sequence: TGTGCCAGCAGCTTAGCACAGGTCCCCTATGGCTACACCTTC. Residues: CASSLAQVPYGYTF.

The chain joins TRBV29-1 to TRBJ1-2, with no clear D. CDR3 length: 12 amino acids. V was clipped by 3 bases and J by 2 bases, with 7 bases between them. The germline V gene has CDR1 SQVTM and CDR2 ANQGSEA. CDR3 in amino acids: CSVDMGNYGYTF. The CDR3 DNA sequence: TGCAGCGTTGACATGGGGAACTATGGCTACACCTTC.

The gene calls are TRBV30 and TRBJ2-6; possibly TRBD2 for D (5 bases). V was cut by 2 bases and J by 12 bases, with 11 bases left in between. The CDR3 sequence is 12 residues long. Germline V gene sequence: CDR1 GTSNPN, CDR2 SVGIG (reference sequence). CDR3 amino acids: CAWSRVRGVLTF. The CDR3 DNA follows: TGTGCCTGGAGTCGGGTCCGGGGCGTCCTGACTTTC.

The chain is built from TRBV7-2 and TRBJ1-3; D is uncertain. The CDR3 covers 16 residues. CDR1 is SGHTA and CDR2 is FQGNSA in the germline V gene. With 5 bases removed from V and 0 bases from J, the gap between germline ends came to 14 bases. This CDR3 is CASSPTGSISGNTIYF. The CDR3 nucleotides are TGTGCCAGCAGCCCGACGGGTTCCATCTCTGGAAACACCATATATTTT.